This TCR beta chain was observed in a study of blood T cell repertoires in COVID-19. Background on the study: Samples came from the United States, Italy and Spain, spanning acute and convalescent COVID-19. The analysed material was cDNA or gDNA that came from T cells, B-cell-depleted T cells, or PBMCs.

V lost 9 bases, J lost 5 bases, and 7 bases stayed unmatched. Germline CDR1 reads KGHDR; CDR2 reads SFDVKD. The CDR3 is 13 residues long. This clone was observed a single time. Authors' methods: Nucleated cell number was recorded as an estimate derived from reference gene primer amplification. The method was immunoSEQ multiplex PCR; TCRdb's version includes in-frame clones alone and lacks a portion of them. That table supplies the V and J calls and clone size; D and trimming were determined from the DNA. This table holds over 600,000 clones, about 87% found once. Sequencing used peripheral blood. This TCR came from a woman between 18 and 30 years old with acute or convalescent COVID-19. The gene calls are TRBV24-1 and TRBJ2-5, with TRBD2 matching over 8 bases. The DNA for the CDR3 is TGTGCCACCCGGGGTAGCGGGGTTGAGACCCAGTACTTC. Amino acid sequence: CATRGSGVETQYF.